This record looks at one T cell receptor beta chain sequence and its context. Its target is not known. The sample originates from a study of vaccination and CD4 T cells after COVID-19. Treatment of the sample: roughly 10-day PBMC culture with coronavirus spike peptide pools or control peptides (ViraFEST assay). Sequencing of DNA taken from cultured CD4+ T cells relied on the Oncomine TCR Beta short-read assay. TCRdb ran MiXCR on the PCR reads and lists one entry per CDR3 protein. Of more than 13,000 distinct CDR3 sequences listed, about a fifth are singletons. The CDR3 is 17 amino acids. Germline V gene data show CDR1 as LNHNV and CDR2 as YYDKDF (reference sequence). Trimming removed 7 bases from V and 0 bases from J, with 19 bases in between.

The starting material was CD4+ T cells from blood, cultured in vitro, obtained before SARS-CoV-2 vaccination. The sequence came from a human donor who received a COVID-19 vaccine. The V and J genes are TRBV15 and TRBJ2-1; D unclear. The CDR3 DNA follows: TGTGCCACCACCGCTCCACCCGCGGCGCGCTCCTACAATGAGCAGTTCTTC. Its translation is CATTAPPAARSYNEQFF.